These 32 T cell receptor beta chains originate from one sample sequenced in a study of cytomegalovirus exposure and HLA in healthy donors. The PCR contained 60 Vbeta and 13 Jbeta primers. Some clones are missing from TCRdb's copy, which holds only in-frame ones; the method was immunoSEQ multiplex PCR. Of some 200,000 clones in the sample, around 64% were seen once. Source material: PBMCs. The receptors here all came from a middle-aged man in good health and CMV-seropositive.

The chain combines TRBV2 with TRBJ2-5, with 8 bases matching TRBD1. The J call may be wrong; the DNA end is better matched by TRBJ2-7. Germline values: CDR1 SNHLY, CDR2 FYNNEI. The CDR3 spans 13 residues. CDR3 sequence reads: CASSDGTGYEQYF. CDR3 nucleotides: TGTGCCAGCAGTGACGGGACAGGCTACGAGCAGTACTTC.

The rearrangement links TRBV7-8 to TRBJ2-5, with a tentative D call TRBD2 (5 bases). Germline-derived CDR1 and CDR2 are SGHVS and FQNEAQ. V lost 2 bases and J 4 bases, leaving 11 bases between the germline ends. The CDR3 is 14 residues long. The CDR3 reads CASSLITGRETQYF. In nucleotides, the CDR3 is TGTGCCAGCAGCTTAATCACTGGGAGAGAGACCCAGTACTTC.

The chain links TRBV7-8 to TRBJ1-6; D gene ambiguous. CDR3 length: 14 amino acids. Trimming removed 1 base at V and 9 bases at J, with 10 bases between. Germline-derived CDR1 and CDR2 are SGHVS and FQNEAQ. The CDR3 DNA reads as TGTGCCAGCAGCTTAGTCGTCCGGGGTTCACCCCTCCACTTT. Translating it yields CASSLVVRGSPLHF.

The chain carries TRBV6-1 and TRBJ2-5; the match to TRBD2 covers 9 bases. J lost 7 bases, V lost 5 bases, and 8 bases had no gene match. This CDR3 comprises 14 residues. The germline gives CDR1 MNHNS, CDR2 SASEGT. The CDR3 spells CASSRGGAEMTQYF. CDR3 bases: TGTGCCAGCAGTCGCGGGGGGGCCGAAATGACCCAGTACTTC.

This clone has a handful of counts. This chain uses TRBV11-2 with TRBJ2-7; possible D gene TRBD1, 6 bases. Trimming shortened V by 5 bases and J by 6 bases, and 14 bases separated the two germline ends. CDR3 length: 13 amino acids. Germline loops: CDR1 SGHAT, CDR2 FQNNGV. CDR3 protein: CASSPRGFSEQYF. The CDR3 DNA follows: TGTGCCAGCAGCCCCAGGGGTTTCTCCGAGCAGTACTTC.

The rearrangement joins TRBV4-1 to TRBJ1-4, with 7 bases fitting TRBD1. The V gene's germline CDR1 is MGHRA and CDR2 YSYEKL. V shed 4 bases, J shed 5 bases, and the junction held 7 bases outside the gene matches. The CDR3 is 15 amino acids. CDR3 bases: TGCGCCAGCAGCCTCAGGGGGGCGAAGAATGAAAAACTGTTTTTT. Encoded protein: CASSLRGAKNEKLFF.

This chain links TRBV12-5 with TRBJ2-1, with a tentative D call TRBD1 (6 bases). The CDR3 length is 14 residues. Trimming removed 7 bases from V and 1 base from J, with 11 bases in between. CDR1 is LGHNT and CDR2 is FRNRAP in the germline V gene. The CDR3 DNA reads TGTGCTAGTGCCCGGGACACTTCCTACAATGAGCAGTTCTTC. Its translation is CASARDTSYNEQFF.

The chain combines TRBV10-3 with TRBJ1-6; tentative D call: TRBD1 (6 bases). Between the trimmed V and J ends, which lost 2 bases and 7 bases, there was a span of 6 bases. Germline assignment: CDR1 ENHRY and CDR2 SYGVKD. The length of the CDR3 is 13 residues. The CDR3 nucleotides read TGTGCCATCAGTGAGCAGGGGAATTCACCCCTCCACTTT. It translates to CAISEQGNSPLHF.

This clone has more than one count but fewer than ten. The chain joins TRBV2 to TRBJ2-7, with D possibly TRBD2 on 5 matching bases. This CDR3 is built from 14 residues. The germline CDR1 and CDR2 sequences are SNHLY and FYNNEI. Trimming cost V 3 bases and J 0 bases, with 9 bases left between them. The CDR3 region has the DNA TGTGCCAGCAGTGACCGGGAAAGCTCCTACGAGCAGTACTTC. Protein product: CASSDRESSYEQYF.

The V gene is TRBV6-5, the J gene TRBJ2-2, with TRBD2 matching 12 bases. The CDR3 spans 14 residues. Germline V gene sequence: CDR1 MNHEY, CDR2 SVGAGI. V dropped 10 bases and J dropped 9; count of bases not matched to a gene: 9. CDR3 DNA: TGTGCCACCGGGACTAGCGGGTGGGACCGGGAGCTGTTTTTT. As protein: CATGTSGWDRELFF.

The table lists this clone with a few counts. The chain recombines TRBV4-1 with TRBJ2-7; D not certain. The CDR3 consists of 16 residues. Germline V gene lookup returns CDR1 MGHRA and CDR2 YSYEKL. V was clipped by 4 bases and J by 0 bases, with 16 bases between them. CDR3 in amino acids: CASSLRSSPGSYEQYF. DNA for the CDR3: TGCGCCAGCAGCCTCCGGTCGTCCCCAGGCTCCTACGAGCAGTACTTC.

The chain combines TRBV4-1 with TRBJ1-1; D possibly corresponds to TRBD1 (5 bases). The CDR3 has 14 amino acids. V was trimmed by 4 bases and J by 1 base, leaving 10 bases between them. Germline V CDR1 and CDR2: MGHRA, YSYEKL. This chain's CDR3 is CASSRTGANTEAFF. DNA of the CDR3: TGCGCCAGCAGCCGCACTGGGGCGAACACTGAAGCTTTCTTT.

The chain joins TRBV10-3 to TRBJ1-2; tentative D call: TRBD1 (5 bases). Germline lookup yields CDR1 ENHRY and CDR2 SYGVKD. V lost 5 bases and J 7 bases, leaving 14 bases between the germline ends. This CDR3 contains 13 residues. CDR3 sequence (DNA): TGTGCCATCAGTATAAGGGGCGAGCGTGGCTACACCTTC. It yields the protein CAISIRGERGYTF.

V is TRBV5-4 and J is TRBJ2-5; 12 positions match TRBD1. The J call may be incorrect, as the DNA end agrees better with TRBJ2-7. The germline V gene encodes CDR1 SGHNT and CDR2 YYREEE (reference sequence). The CDR3 consists of 15 residues. CDR3 loop: CASSPTGQGAREQYF. CDR3 DNA: TGTGCCAGCAGTCCGACGGGACAGGGGGCTCGCGAGCAGTACTTC.

V is TRBV7-6 and J is TRBJ2-1; 9 positions match TRBD2. The CDR3 contains 15 residues. Germline V lookup: CDR1 SGHVS, CDR2 FNYEAQ. V lost 1 base to trimming and J lost 3 bases; unmatched junction nucleotides: 1. The CDR3 loop reads CASSLGSGGYNEQFF. The CDR3 DNA reads TGTGCCAGCAGCTTAGGTAGCGGGGGCTACAATGAGCAGTTCTTC.

The chain combines TRBV19 with TRBJ2-5, with TRBD2 matching 13 bases. CDR1 and CDR2 (germline): LNHDA, SQIVND (reference sequence). V shed 6 bases and J 1 base; nucleotides not matched to a gene: 2. The length of the CDR3 is 15 residues. The CDR3 sequence: CASRRTSGGQETQYF. The CDR3 bases are TGTGCCAGTAGACGGACTAGCGGGGGCCAAGAGACCCAGTACTTC.

The sample holds one count of this clone. This chain's CDR3 is CASRFRGQETQYF. CDR3 nucleotide sequence: TGTGCCAGCAGGTTCAGGGGTCAAGAGACCCAGTACTTC. The J gene is TRBJ2-5, the V gene TRBV5-5, with D maybe TRBD1 (6 bases). The CDR3 spans 13 residues. Germline assignment: CDR1 SGHKS and CDR2 YYEKEE (reference sequence). V was clipped by 5 bases and J by 2 bases, with 10 bases between them.

This clone was counted a few times. This chain links TRBV7-8 with TRBJ2-2; TRBD2 matches at 10 bases. The germline V gene encodes CDR1 SGHVS and CDR2 FQNEAQ. The CDR3 runs to 16 residues. After removal of 4 bases from V and 4 bases from J, the junction contained 6 bases not matched to a gene. The CDR3 sequence is CASSSSSGGITGELFF. DNA for the CDR3: TGTGCCAGCAGCTCCTCTAGCGGGGGCATCACCGGGGAGCTGTTTTTT. The entire variable domain, with the rest obtained from reference TRBV7-8 and TRBJ2-2, is as follows: GAGVSQSPRYKVAKRGQDVALRCDPISGHVSLFWYQQALGQGPEFLTYFQNEAQLDKSGLPSDRFFAERPEGSVSTLKIQRTQQEDSAVYLCASSSSSGGITGELFFGEGSRLTVL.

V usage is TRBV11-2 and J usage is TRBJ1-1; D is ambiguous. V lost 2 bases and J 0 bases, leaving 7 bases between the germline ends. The CDR3 runs to 14 residues. Germline V CDR1 and CDR2: SGHAT, FQNNGV. The CDR3 nucleotides are TGTGCCAGCAGCTTAACCTATATGAACACTGAAGCTTTCTTT. This sequence encodes CASSLTYMNTEAFF.

The chain joins TRBV2 to TRBJ2-7; possible D gene TRBD1, 5 bases. Per germline, CDR1 SNHLY and CDR2 FYNNEI. The germline V and J ends were trimmed by 4 bases and 4 bases, with 8 bases remaining between them. CDR3 length equals 12 residues. The CDR3 nucleotides are TGTGCCAGCAGTGCCAGGGATTACGAGCAGTACTTC. Amino acids: CASSARDYEQYF.

The V call is TRBV18, the J call TRBJ1-6; possibly TRBD1 for D (6 bases). The CDR3 covers 16 residues. CDR1 and CDR2 (germline): KGHSH, LQKENI. V dropped 2 bases and J dropped 8 bases, with 16 bases sitting between them. The CDR3 coding sequence is TGTGCCAGCTCACCAAACGGGGGGCGCACGGATTCACCCCTCCACTTT. Translated: CASSPNGGRTDSPLHF.

The chain combines TRBV4-2 with TRBJ2-3, with a possible D match to TRBD2 (5 bases). Germline loops: CDR1 LGHNA, CDR2 YNFKEQ. The CDR3 has 14 amino acids. Between the trimmed V and J ends, which lost 2 bases and 4 bases, there was a span of 10 bases. The CDR3: CASSQPGKSDTQYF. The DNA for the CDR3 is TGTGCCAGCAGCCAACCGGGGAAATCAGATACGCAGTATTTT.

A remark on this clone: The junction and the germline gene differ at one end; a read error may be behind it. V gene TRBV5-1 combines with J gene TRBJ1-2, with 8 bases fitting TRBD1. Germline loops: CDR1 SGHRS, CDR2 YFSETQ. The CDR3 has 15 residues. The CDR3 DNA reads as TGCGCCAGCAGCTTGGAGGGCAGGGGGCGGGATGGCAACACCTTC. This sequence encodes CASSLEGRGRDGNTF.

V and J are TRBV10-1 and TRBJ2-2; the match to TRBD1 covers 9 bases. The V gene's germline CDR1 is WNHNN and CDR2 SYGVQD (reference sequence). Trimming cost V 6 bases and J 4 bases; bases outside gene matches: 18. The CDR3 is 19 residues long. This CDR3 is CASRDVPGQGWGVTGELFF. The CDR3 DNA follows: TGCGCCAGCAGGGACGTCCCGGGACAGGGATGGGGGGTCACCGGGGAGCTGTTTTTT.

This clone was counted only a few times. The rearrangement uses TRBV2 and TRBJ2-5; D is perhaps TRBD1 (6 bases). Germline CDR1 reads SNHLY; CDR2 reads FYNNEI. The CDR3 runs to 14 residues. V gave up 11 bases and J gave up 1 base, with 17 bases separating them. Here the CDR3 DNA reads TGTGCCGCCGCCCGGGACATCACCCAAGAGACCCAGTACTTC. Translation: CAAARDITQETQYF.

The chain joins TRBV7-2 to TRBJ2-2, with 16 bases aligning to TRBD2. V shed 0 bases and J 4 bases; nucleotides not matched to a gene: 8. The CDR3 extends over 20 amino acids. Germline values: CDR1 SGHTA, CDR2 FQGNSA. The CDR3 reads CASSLAVGLAGGYGTGELFF. Here the CDR3 DNA reads TGTGCCAGCAGCTTAGCGGTGGGACTAGCGGGGGGGTACGGCACCGGGGAGCTGTTTTTT.

This chain links TRBV6-1 with TRBJ1-5, with 8 bases matching TRBD1. The J segment lost 6 bases and the V segment lost 7 bases, leaving 8 bases of the junction unmatched. The CDR3 is 14 residues long. Germline CDR1 and CDR2: MNHNS and SASEGT. CDR3 in DNA: TGTGCCAGCACCCTAGACAGGGGTAGTCAGCCCCAGCATTTT. Protein product: CASTLDRGSQPQHF.

This clone was observed a few times. The chain links TRBV5-6 to TRBJ1-2, with TRBD1 identical over 9 bases. Germline loops: CDR1 SGHDT, CDR2 YYEEEE. There are 16 residues in the CDR3. Trimming at V came to 3 bases and at J to 4 bases, leaving 10 bases not matched to a gene. The DNA for the CDR3 is TGTGCCAGCAGCTGGGGGCCGGACAGGGGATTCTATGGCTACACCTTC. It codes for CASSWGPDRGFYGYTF.

The gene calls are TRBV4-2 and TRBJ2-5, with TRBD2 identical over 15 bases. The CDR3 spans 19 residues. Trimming removed 0 bases from V and 4 bases from J; junction bases left unmatched: 9. The germline V gene encodes CDR1 LGHNA and CDR2 YNFKEQ. CDR3 nucleotide sequence: TGTGCCAGCAGCCAAGATCTGCGGACTAGCGGGGGGGCCTCAGAGACCCAGTACTTC. It codes for CASSQDLRTSGGASETQYF.

The chain links TRBV10-3 to TRBJ2-3, with D tentatively TRBD2 (6 bases). V was cut by 10 bases and J by 0 bases, with 14 bases left in between. The CDR3 runs 14 residues. Germline loops: CDR1 ENHRY, CDR2 SYGVKD. The CDR3 DNA reads TGTGCCACCCGGACCGGGACTAGCACAGATACGCAGTATTTT. Its protein is CATRTGTSTDTQYF.

V and J are TRBV11-2 and TRBJ1-1; a weak D match, TRBD1 (6 bases). CDR3 size: 14 residues. Germline-derived CDR1 and CDR2 are SGHAT and FQNNGV. Trimming shortened V by 3 bases and J by 1 base, and 9 bases separated the two germline ends. The CDR3 region has the DNA TGTGCCAGCAGCTTTGACAGGACGAACACTGAAGCTTTCTTT. It translates to CASSFDRTNTEAFF.

The chain recombines TRBV15 with TRBJ2-3; weak D call: TRBD2 (5 bases). Germline V lookup: CDR1 LNHNV, CDR2 YYDKDF (reference sequence). There are 13 residues in the CDR3. With 5 bases removed from V and 3 bases from J, the gap between germline ends came to 9 bases. The CDR3 is CATSHGITDTQYF. DNA of the CDR3: TGTGCCACCAGCCACGGGATTACAGATACGCAGTATTTT.